Each of the 17 T cell receptor beta chains below was sequenced from the same sample in a study of cytotoxic CD8 clonotypes in ibrutinib-treated CLL. Only in-frame clones appear in the TCRdb table, and some are missing; sequencing was by immunoSEQ multiplex PCR. The table records about 35,000 clones, roughly two thirds of them present only once. The source material was PBMCs, sampled at disease progression, from a patient treated with ibrutinib. The receptors originated from a human donor with chronic lymphocytic leukemia.

This clone appeared many times. The CDR3 sequence: CASSVGGTSSYEQYF. The CDR3 region has the DNA TGTGCCAGCAGCGTAGGAGGGACTAGCTCCTACGAGCAGTACTTC. The chain recombines TRBV9 with TRBJ2-7, with 8 bases lining up with TRBD2. V lost 0 bases to trimming and J lost 0 bases; unmatched junction nucleotides: 2. CDR1 is SGDLS and CDR2 is YYNGEE in the germline V gene. This CDR3 is 15 amino acids long.

The chain joins TRBV6-1 to TRBJ1-1, with D perhaps TRBD1 (6 bases). V lost 6 bases, J lost 7 bases, and 12 bases lay in between. Germline CDR1 is MNHNS and CDR2 is SASEGT. The length of the CDR3 is 12 residues. Here the CDR3 reads CASSSQGFEAFF. The CDR3 DNA follows: TGTGCCAGCAGCTCACAGGGTTTTGAAGCTTTCTTT.

The chain employs TRBV19 and TRBJ2-7; 7 bases match TRBD1. Germline CDR1 LNHDA, CDR2 SQIVND (reference sequence). V gave up 4 bases and J gave up 4 bases; unmatched junction bases: 7. CDR3 length: 14 amino acids. For the CDR3, the DNA is TGTGCCAGTAGTACGACAGGGATTTTGTACGAGCAGTACTTC. Amino acid sequence: CASSTTGILYEQYF.

This clone was detected a few times. J is TRBJ1-1 and V is TRBV2; 7 nucleotides match TRBD1. The CDR3 loop spans 14 amino acids. V was clipped by 4 bases and J by 4 bases; unmatched bases: 6. Looked up from germline, CDR1 is SNHLY and CDR2 is FYNNEI. For the CDR3, the DNA is TGTGCCAGCAGTGCATCAGGGGGAAGCACTGAAGCTTTCTTT. Protein product: CASSASGGSTEAFF.

The CDR3 DNA reads as TGTGCCAGTAGTATAGATCAGGGCGCTACTAGCAATCAGCCCCAGCATTTT. This encodes CASSIDQGATSNQPQHF. This sequence joins TRBV19 and TRBJ1-5, with a weak D call TRBD1 (5 bases). The CDR3 covers 17 residues. The V end was cut by 0 bases, the J end by 0 bases, with 12 bases between. Germline CDR1 reads LNHDA; CDR2 reads SQIVND (reference sequence).

The rearrangement joins TRBV5-1 to TRBJ2-7; TRBD1 agrees at 10 bases. The CDR3 is 15 residues long. The germline CDR1 and CDR2 sequences are SGHRS and YFSETQ. V lost 4 bases to trimming and J lost 1 base; unmatched junction nucleotides: 5. The CDR3 sequence: CASSRRTGGSYEQYF. Written as DNA, the CDR3 is TGCGCCAGCAGCCGCCGGACAGGGGGGTCCTACGAGCAGTACTTC. The full variable domain, its missing parts supplied by reference TRBV5-1 and TRBJ2-7, is KAGVTQTPRYLIKTRGQQVTLSCSPISGHRSVSWYQQTPGQGLQFLFEYFSETQRNKGNFPGRFSGRQFSNSRSEMNVSTLELGDSALYLCASSRRTGGSYEQYFGPGTRLTVT.

The rearrangement uses TRBV5-1 and TRBJ2-7; 7 bases are a match to TRBD2. V gave up 4 bases and J gave up 3 bases; unmatched junction bases: 13. Germline V gives CDR1 SGHRS, CDR2 YFSETQ. This CDR3 comprises 16 residues. CDR3 loop: CASSRGGTASRYEQYF. In nucleotides, the CDR3 is TGCGCCAGCAGCCGCGGGGGAACAGCTTCTCGCTACGAGCAGTACTTC.

V and J are TRBV6-6 and TRBJ1-1; 7 bases line up with TRBD1. CDR1 and CDR2 (germline): MNHNY, SVGAGI (reference sequence). V was clipped by 11 bases and J by 8 bases; unmatched bases: 14. The CDR3 is 13 amino acids. As DNA, the CDR3 is TGTGCCGTCAGGGGGAGCGGACCGACCGAAGCTTTCTTT. As protein: CAVRGSGPTEAFF.

This clone has at least ten counts. The same CDR3 arises from other DNA sequences in this sample as well. This chain connects TRBV2 to TRBJ1-4, with a possible D match to TRBD1 (5 bases). V was pared by 5 bases and J by 4 bases, with 14 bases between. Per the germline V gene, CDR1 is SNHLY and CDR2 is FYNNEI. This CDR3 has 15 residues. The CDR3 nucleotides read TGTGCCAGCAGTCACTCCGGGACTATTAATGAAAAACTGTTTTTT. This translates into CASSHSGTINEKLFF.

The V and J genes are TRBV23-1 and TRBJ2-2, with TRBD1 as a possible D gene (7 bases). TRBV23-1 is identified as an open reading frame with a role that is uncertain. CDR3 size: 16 residues. The V end was cut by 3 bases, the J end by 3 bases, with 14 bases between. The CDR3 DNA reads as TGCGCCAGCAGTCACCGCGACAGGGAGGACACCGGGGAGCTGTTTTTT. This gives the protein CASSHRDREDTGELFF.

V usage is TRBV5-4 and J usage is TRBJ2-3, with TRBD2 matching over 10 bases. Germline V gene lookup returns CDR1 SGHNT and CDR2 YYREEE (reference sequence). CDR3 size: 16 residues. Losses at the gene ends were 0 bases for V and 1 base for J; bases not matched to a gene: 2. The CDR3 DNA reads TGTGCCAGCAGCTTGGGTCTAGCGGGGGGCACAGATACGCAGTATTTT. This translates into CASSLGLAGGTDTQYF.

The DNA for the CDR3 is TGTGCCAGCAGTGAAGTGGGTAGAGAAGCTTTCTTT. This codes for CASSEVGREAFF. The rearrangement uses TRBV6-1 and TRBJ1-1; no firm D call. Germline CDR1 reads MNHNS; CDR2 reads SASEGT. Trimming pared 1 base from V and 8 bases from J, leaving 8 bases between. This CDR3 spans 12 amino acids.

The V gene is TRBV2, the J gene TRBJ2-5, with D maybe TRBD2 (6 bases). V lost 7 bases to trimming and J lost 5 bases, with 14 bases between them. The CDR3 contains 13 residues. Germline V gene data show CDR1 as SNHLY and CDR2 as FYNNEI. The CDR3 here is CASTWGDLETQYF. The DNA of the CDR3 is TGTGCCAGCACCTGGGGGGACTTGGAGACCCAGTACTTC. Variable domain in full (rest from reference TRBV2 and TRBJ2-5): EPEVTQTPSHQVTQMGQEVILRCVPISNHLYFYWYRQILGQKVEFLVSFYNNEISEKSEIFDDQFSVERPDGSNFTLKIRSTKLEDSAMYFCASTWGDLETQYFGPGTRLLVL.

This clone was recorded a few times. The J gene is TRBJ1-5, the V gene TRBV19; unclear D gene. Germline loops: CDR1 LNHDA, CDR2 SQIVND (reference sequence). This CDR3 spans 18 amino acids. Deletions cut 3 bases from V and 0 bases from J, with 18 bases between. The CDR3 reads CASSIRGISTHSNQPQHF. In DNA form, the CDR3 reads TGTGCCAGTAGTATCCGAGGGATTTCCACACATAGCAATCAGCCCCAGCATTTT. The variable domain in full, completed from reference TRBV19 and TRBJ1-5, reads DGGITQSPKYLFRKEGQNVTLSCEQNLNHDAMYWYRQDPGQGLRLIYYSQIVNDFQKGDIAEGYSVSREKKESFPLTVTSAQKNPTAFYLCASSIRGISTHSNQPQHFGDGTRLSIL.

This chain joins TRBV5-1 and TRBJ1-1; D possibly corresponds to TRBD1 (6 bases). Germline values: CDR1 SGHRS, CDR2 YFSETQ. V was trimmed by 0 bases and J by 6 bases, leaving 15 bases between them. The CDR3 runs to 15 residues. The CDR3 is CASSLEGEPVAEAFF. The CDR3 coding sequence is TGCGCCAGCAGCTTGGAGGGGGAGCCGGTGGCTGAAGCTTTCTTT.

V is TRBV2 and J is TRBJ1-2; the D gene is possibly TRBD1 (6 bases). The CDR3 totals 15 residues. V gave up 2 bases and J gave up 3 bases, with 13 bases separating them. Germline-derived CDR1 and CDR2 are SNHLY and FYNNEI. The CDR3 loop is CASSERWGRDYGYTF. In DNA form, the CDR3 reads TGTGCCAGCAGTGAACGATGGGGGCGCGACTATGGCTACACCTTC.

This chain uses TRBV9 with TRBJ2-7; 7 nucleotides line up with TRBD2. Trimming took 0 bases from V and 3 from J; bases not matched to a gene: 12. Per the germline V gene, CDR1 is SGDLS and CDR2 is YYNGEE. The CDR3 spans 17 residues. The CDR3 DNA reads as TGTGCCAGCAGCGTAGAGGATTTGGGCGGGAGTTACTACGAGCAGTACTTC. It is translated as CASSVEDLGGSYYEQYF. Full variable domain (missing parts from reference TRBV9 and TRBJ2-7): DSGVTQTPKHLITATGQRVTLRCSPRSGDLSVYWYQQSLDQGLQFLIQYYNGEERAKGNILERFSAQQFPDLHSELNLSSLELGDSALYFCASSVEDLGGSYYEQYFGPGTRLTVT.